Shown below are 32 T cell receptor beta chains from a single sample sequenced in a study of cytomegalovirus exposure and HLA in healthy donors. The primer mix had 60 Vbeta and 13 Jbeta primers. Generated by immunoSEQ multiplex PCR, the TCRdb table keeps only in-frame clones and is missing some. The sample contains 85,000 to 120,000 clones, more than 60% of which appear only once. Sequenced sample: PBMCs. The receptors here all came from a man aged 40-50 years in good health and CMV-seronegative.

The chain carries TRBV5-1 and TRBJ2-1; D might be TRBD1 (6 bases). V was pared by 0 bases and J by 4 bases, with 8 bases between. From germline, CDR1 is SGHRS and CDR2 YFSETQ. The CDR3 runs 14 residues. CDR3 bases: TGCGCCAGCAGCTTGGACAGGGTATACAATGAGCAGTTCTTC. Protein: CASSLDRVYNEQFF.

The chain carries TRBV7-2 and TRBJ2-2; TRBD1 matches at 7 bases. In germline, CDR1 is SGHTA, CDR2 FQGNSA. This CDR3 has 16 residues. V shed 5 bases, J shed 6 bases, and the junction held 12 bases outside the gene matches. The CDR3 protein is CASSTRTGTASGELFF. The DNA of the CDR3 is TGTGCCAGCAGCACCCGGACAGGTACCGCTTCCGGGGAGCTGTTTTTT.

V is TRBV7-2 and J is TRBJ2-5; 9 positions agree with TRBD2. The V segment lost 1 base and the J segment 4 bases; nucleotides outside the gene matches: 10. The CDR3 is 17 residues long. Germline V gene lookup returns CDR1 SGHTA and CDR2 FQGNSA. CDR3 bases: TGTGCCAGCAGCTTAGTAGGCGGGGGGGCCGTAGGAGAGACCCAGTACTTC. This gives the protein CASSLVGGGAVGETQYF.

The CDR3 DNA sequence: TGTGCCAGTAGTATTCCGCCGGCAGGGGTCTATGGCTACACCTTC. It encodes CASSIPPAGVYGYTF. V usage is TRBV19 and J usage is TRBJ1-2, with D possibly matching TRBD1 (6 bases). V lost 3 bases to trimming and J lost 4 bases, with 15 bases between them. Germline-derived CDR1 and CDR2 are LNHDA and SQIVND (reference sequence). The CDR3 contains 15 residues. The full variable domain, completed using reference TRBV19 and TRBJ1-2, is DGGITQSPKYLFRKEGQNVTLSCEQNLNHDAMYWYRQDPGQGLRLIYYSQIVNDFQKGDIAEGYSVSREKKESFPLTVTSAQKNPTAFYLCASSIPPAGVYGYTFGSGTRLTVV.

About this clone itself: One end of the junction fails to match germline, which may point to a read error. This specimen includes other DNA sequences encoding the same CDR3. The V gene is TRBV2, the J gene TRBJ1-6; weak D call: TRBD1 (5 bases). This CDR3 has 15 residues. The germline CDR1 and CDR2 sequences are SNHLY and FYNNEI. The CDR3 region is CASSDNPRAGSPLHF. CDR3 sequence (DNA): TGCGCCAGCAGTGACAATCCCAGGGCAGGATCACCCCTCCACTTT.

Here the CDR3 DNA reads TGTGCCAGCAGCTTAGAAACAGGGTACACTGAAGCTTTCTTT. Translating it yields CASSLETGYTEAFF. This rearrangement joins TRBV7-9 to TRBJ1-1; D is perhaps TRBD1 (6 bases). The V and J ends lost 1 base and 3 bases respectively, with 9 bases between them. In germline, CDR1 is SEHNR, CDR2 FQNEAQ (reference sequence). CDR3 length equals 14 residues.

The chain has TRBV6-5 and TRBJ2-7, with D possibly being TRBD1 (5 bases). V was pared by 4 bases and J by 2 bases, with 9 bases between. The CDR3 is 13 residues long. Germline CDR1 reads MNHEY; CDR2 reads SVGAGI. The CDR3, as DNA: TGTGCCAGCAGTTGGGGCGGTACCTACGAGCAGTACTTC. Residues: CASSWGGTYEQYF.

In its sample, this clone was seen a few times. CDR3 region: CASRTSGGSTDTQYF. The DNA of the CDR3 is TGCGCCAGCAGGACTAGCGGAGGTAGCACAGATACGCAGTATTTT. V and J are TRBV5-1 and TRBJ2-3; 9 positions agree with TRBD2. This CDR3 region has 15 residues. In germline, CDR1 is SGHRS, CDR2 YFSETQ. The V gene end was trimmed by 5 bases and the J gene end by 0 bases; junction bases not matched to a gene: 4.

This chain uses TRBV5-5 with TRBJ1-5, with 7 nucleotides matching TRBD1. The ends lost 1 base at V and 7 bases at J; junction bases unmatched: 5. The CDR3 has 14 residues. In germline, CDR1 is SGHKS, CDR2 YYEKEE (reference sequence). The CDR3 reads CASSLTGDNQPQHF. For the CDR3, the DNA is TGTGCCAGCAGCTTGACAGGGGATAACCAGCCCCAGCATTTT. The whole variable domain, remainder taken from reference TRBV5-5 and TRBJ1-5, is DAGVTQSPTHLIKTRGQQVTLRCSPISGHKSVSWYQQVLGQGPQFIFQYYEKEERGRGNFPDRFSARQFPNYSSELNVNALLLGDSALYLCASSLTGDNQPQHFGDGTRLSIL.

The chain is built from TRBV11-2 and TRBJ2-3; TRBD2 aligns across 12 bases. The V segment lost 3 bases and the J segment 5 bases; nucleotides outside the gene matches: 3. CDR3 length equals 15 residues. Germline values: CDR1 SGHAT, CDR2 FQNNGV. The CDR3 DNA follows: TGTGCCAGCAGCTTCCTAGCGGGGGGGCAAGATACGCAGTATTTT. Amino acids: CASSFLAGGQDTQYF.

The rearrangement joins TRBV2 to TRBJ2-1; 12 bases align to TRBD2. V gave up 7 bases and J gave up 3 bases; unmatched junction bases: 1. There are 14 residues in the CDR3. CDR1 is SNHLY, CDR2 FYNNEI, per germline. The CDR3, as DNA: TGTGCCAGCATACTAGCGGGGGGCTACAATGAGCAGTTCTTC. Translated, it gives CASILAGGYNEQFF. Filled out from reference TRBV2 and TRBJ2-1, the complete variable domain reads EPEVTQTPSHQVTQMGQEVILRCVPISNHLYFYWYRQILGQKVEFLVSFYNNEISEKSEIFDDQFSVERPDGSNFTLKIRSTKLEDSAMYFCASILAGGYNEQFFGPGTRLTVL.

V and J are TRBV18 and TRBJ1-1; D is perhaps TRBD1 (6 bases). The CDR3 runs to 14 residues. With 2 bases removed from V and 5 bases from J, the gap between germline ends came to 12 bases. Germline V gene lookup returns CDR1 KGHSH and CDR2 LQKENI. In DNA form, the CDR3 reads TGTGCCAGCTCACCAACGGGGGGCGAGACTGAAGCTTTCTTT. This sequence encodes CASSPTGGETEAFF.

The chain has TRBV6-5 and TRBJ2-2; 9 positions match TRBD1. Germline CDR1 MNHEY, CDR2 SVGAGI. CDR3 length: 15 residues. V was clipped by 7 bases and J by 5 bases; unmatched bases: 8. The CDR3 loop is CASKPGQGPTGELFF. The CDR3 nucleotides read TGTGCCAGCAAACCGGGACAGGGCCCTACCGGGGAGCTGTTTTTT.

Only a few counts were recorded for this clone. The chain joins TRBV6-1 to TRBJ1-4; 9 positions match TRBD1. Per the germline V gene, CDR1 is MNHNS and CDR2 is SASEGT. J lost 0 bases, V lost 4 bases, and 6 bases had no gene match. The CDR3 loop spans 17 amino acids. The CDR3 here is CASSGGTGYTTNEKLFF. As DNA, the CDR3 is TGTGCCAGCAGTGGAGGGACAGGGTATACAACTAATGAAAAACTGTTTTTT.

This chain connects TRBV19 to TRBJ2-3; 8 bases map to TRBD2. The junction had 7 bases not matched to a gene; V was cut back by 6 bases and J by 5 bases. Per the germline V gene, CDR1 is LNHDA and CDR2 is SQIVND (reference sequence). This CDR3 contains 14 residues. CDR3: CASRRSGDGDTQYF. For the CDR3, the DNA is TGTGCCAGTAGGCGTAGCGGGGACGGAGATACGCAGTATTTT.

This rearrangement joins TRBV19 to TRBJ1-4; TRBD1 matches 8 bases. The CDR3 has 17 amino acids. V was clipped by 4 bases and J by 0 bases; unmatched bases: 7. CDR1 and CDR2 from the germline V gene are LNHDA and SQIVND (reference sequence). The CDR3 here is CASSTGTGGATNEKLFF. DNA of the CDR3: TGTGCCAGTAGTACCGGGACAGGTGGAGCAACTAATGAAAAACTGTTTTTT.

The chain carries TRBV21-1 and TRBJ1-4. TRBV21-1 is assigned pseudogene status. The CDR3 consists of 18 residues. This chain's CDR3 is CASSKSAFVGGRHEKLFF. CDR3 DNA: TGTGCCAGCAGCAAATCGGCCTTTGTGGGGGGGCGCCATGAAAAACTGTTTTTT.

This clone has a handful of counts. CDR3 in DNA: TGTGCCAGCAGCGTGGGGCTAGCGGGGGTCGGTAGGACAGATACGCAGTATTTT. Translating it yields CASSVGLAGVGRTDTQYF. The genes are TRBV9 and TRBJ2-3; 10 nucleotides agree with TRBD2. CDR1 is SGDLS and CDR2 is YYNGEE in the germline V gene. The CDR3 totals 18 residues. Losses at the gene ends were 2 bases for V and 3 bases for J; bases not matched to a gene: 12.

This clone has only a few counts. This chain joins TRBV7-8 and TRBJ1-1; no clear D gene. The V end was cut by 0 bases, the J end by 1 base, with 6 bases between. CDR1 is SGHVS, CDR2 FQNEAQ, per germline. The CDR3 sequence is 14 residues long. The CDR3 bases are TGTGCCAGCAGCTTAGCTACAGCGAACACTGAAGCTTTCTTT. The encoded protein is CASSLATANTEAFF. The entire variable domain, with the rest obtained from reference TRBV7-8 and TRBJ1-1, is as follows: GAGVSQSPRYKVAKRGQDVALRCDPISGHVSLFWYQQALGQGPEFLTYFQNEAQLDKSGLPSDRFFAERPEGSVSTLKIQRTQQEDSAVYLCASSLATANTEAFFGQGTRLTVV.

The chain is built from TRBV11-1 and TRBJ1-1; D remains unclear. CDR3 size: 14 residues. Germline CDR1 is SGHAT and CDR2 is FQDESV (reference sequence). Trimming left V 4 bases short and J 4 bases short, with 13 bases between. The CDR3 bases are TGTGCCAGCAGCTCGGAGACCTCGGGCACTGAAGCTTTCTTT. It codes for CASSSETSGTEAFF.

This chain uses TRBV25-1 with TRBJ1-3, with D perhaps matching TRBD1 (6 bases). V lost 6 bases, J lost 0 bases, and 12 bases lay in between. The CDR3 covers 15 residues. Germline V gene lookup returns CDR1 MGHDK and CDR2 SYGVNS. The CDR3 loop is CASSQTGHSGNTIYF. For the CDR3, the DNA is TGTGCCAGCAGCCAAACAGGGCACTCTGGAAACACCATATATTTT.

The rearrangement links TRBV19 to TRBJ1-5; the match to TRBD1 covers 7 bases. The J segment lost 3 bases and the V segment lost 6 bases, leaving 5 bases of the junction unmatched. From germline, CDR1 is LNHDA and CDR2 SQIVND (reference sequence). This CDR3 has 14 amino acids. CDR3 in DNA: TGTGCCAGTAGGGCGACAGGGAACAATCAGCCCCAGCATTTT. This encodes CASRATGNNQPQHF.

This chain joins TRBV5-1 and TRBJ1-2, with D tentatively TRBD1 (6 bases). V was pared by 0 bases and J by 6 bases, with 18 bases between. Looked up from germline, CDR1 is SGHRS and CDR2 is YFSETQ. The CDR3 runs 16 residues. The CDR3 bases are TGCGCCAGCAGCTTGGCCCCCGACAGGAATGTCAATGGCTACACCTTC. The encoded protein is CASSLAPDRNVNGYTF.

V is TRBV9 and J is TRBJ2-1; maybe TRBD2 (5 bases). The CDR3 runs to 14 residues. Trimming took 1 base from V and 8 from J, leaving 13 bases between them. The germline V gene encodes CDR1 SGDLS and CDR2 YYNGEE. The CDR3 region has the DNA TGTGCCAGCAGCGTAAGTTCAAGTAGCGATGAGCAGTTCTTC. It is translated as CASSVSSSSDEQFF.

CDR3 sequence (DNA): TGTGCCAGCTCACCAGCTGAGGGAAACCGCAATGAGCAGTTCTTC. Protein: CASSPAEGNRNEQFF. The chain employs TRBV18 and TRBJ2-1; a possible D gene is TRBD2 (5 bases). Germline V gene sequence: CDR1 KGHSH, CDR2 LQKENI. The ends were cut back, 2 bases at V and 6 bases at J, with 14 bases in the middle. The CDR3 has 15 residues.

This chain connects TRBV5-6 to TRBJ1-4, with TRBD1 matching over 7 bases. Trimming removed 3 bases from V and 6 bases from J; junction bases left unmatched: 11. Germline assignment: CDR1 SGHDT and CDR2 YYEEEE. This CDR3 has 16 residues. CDR3 DNA sequence: TGTGCCAGCAGCTCAACAGGGGTGGTACGAGATGAAAAACTGTTTTTT. This translates into CASSSTGVVRDEKLFF.

The rearrangement uses TRBV19 and TRBJ2-5, with a tentative D call TRBD1 (6 bases). This CDR3 comprises 13 residues. With 2 bases removed from V and 3 bases from J, the gap between germline ends came to 7 bases. The germline gives CDR1 LNHDA, CDR2 SQIVND (reference sequence). CDR3 protein: CASSINREETQYF. As DNA, the CDR3 is TGTGCCAGTAGTATAAACAGGGAAGAGACCCAGTACTTC.

This rearrangement joins TRBV5-8 to TRBJ1-1, with 7 bases lining up with TRBD1. CDR3 length: 15 amino acids. The junction had 12 bases not matched to a gene; V was cut back by 6 bases and J by 4 bases. Germline loops: CDR1 SGHTS, CDR2 YDEGEE. The CDR3 coding sequence is TGTGCCAGCAACATGGGACAGCCCCATGGCACTGAAGCTTTCTTT. Protein sequence: CASNMGQPHGTEAFF.

V gene TRBV7-6 combines with J gene TRBJ1-2; 11 bases are a match to TRBD1. The CDR3 length is 15 residues. In germline, CDR1 is SGHVS, CDR2 FNYEAQ. Losses at the gene ends were 1 base for V and 7 bases for J; bases not matched to a gene: 5. CDR3 loop: CASSLVRGQGVGYTF. In DNA, the CDR3 is TGTGCCAGCAGCTTAGTAAGGGGACAGGGGGTTGGCTACACCTTC.

V and J are TRBV27 and TRBJ1-6; possible D gene TRBD1, 6 bases. Per the germline V gene, CDR1 is MNHEY and CDR2 is SMNVEV (reference sequence). This CDR3 spans 14 amino acids. V gave up 8 bases and J gave up 3 bases, with 11 bases separating them. CDR3 protein: CASRDIDYNSPLHF. CDR3 coding DNA: TGTGCCAGCCGGGACATCGACTATAATTCACCCCTCCACTTT.

The rearrangement joins TRBV11-2 to TRBJ2-7, with 9 bases fitting TRBD1. V lost 5 bases, J lost 6 bases, and 2 bases stayed unmatched. Germline-derived CDR1 and CDR2 are SGHAT and FQNNGV. There are 12 residues in the CDR3. This chain's CDR3 is CASSNRGREQYF. CDR3 nucleotides: TGTGCCAGCAGCAACAGGGGGCGCGAGCAGTACTTC.

The chain links TRBV4-1 to TRBJ2-7; TRBD1 matches 11 bases. Trimming cost V 0 bases and J 2 bases; bases outside gene matches: 12. CDR1 is MGHRA, CDR2 YSYEKL, per germline. This CDR3 has 19 amino acids. The CDR3 nucleotides read TGCGCCAGCAGCCAAGATGCGGACAGGGGGCGTTGGGGTACCTACGAGCAGTACTTC. It yields the protein CASSQDADRGRWGTYEQYF.